Reported below is one T cell receptor beta chain. Antigen unknown. This sample is part of a study of tumor-infiltrating lymphocytes in localized non-small cell lung cancer. This CDR3 is 15 amino acids long. Germline V CDR1 and CDR2: WSHSY, SAAADI. V lost 5 bases and J lost 3; bases outside the gene matches: 2. Assay used: immunoSEQ multiplex PCR; TCRdb lists only in-frame clones, some missing. The data hold about 10,000 clones, with over 65% observed a single time. Study findings and constraints: No T-cell fraction difference was seen between IM1 and IM2 tumors. Tumors had more T cell infiltration than uninvolved lung, per TCRbeta sequencing and CD3 counts. Only some patients had TCR sequencing, depending on available tissue.

The source material was uninvolved lung tissue not adjacent to the tumor. This clonotype was obtained from a human donor with non-small cell lung cancer. V usage is TRBV10-2 and J usage is TRBJ2-2, with 11 bases identical to TRBD2. The CDR3 bases are TGCGCCAGCAGTTCTAGCGGGGGGTACACCGGGGAGCTGTTTTTT. Residues: CASSSSGGYTGELFF.